The present T cell receptor (beta chain) was sequenced within a study of monozygotic twins with cystic fibrosis. Points on this clone: Its target is unknown.

V was shortened by 4 bases and J by 4 bases, with 5 bases between the two germline ends. Germline loops: CDR1 SGHNT, CDR2 YYREEE (reference sequence). This CDR3 region has 12 residues. Findings of the study overall: Shared CDR3 numbers were not associated with age, concordance or severity.

Clones were sequenced by immunoSEQ multiplex PCR, and TCRdb holds only the in-frame ones, with some missing. The repertoire holds 20,000 to 30,000 clones, with 95% to 98% as singletons. Sequencing was done on a sample of blood. The chain employs TRBV5-4 and TRBJ2-2; D is uncertain. This TCR came from a girl aged 2 to 9 with cystic fibrosis. The CDR3 spells CASSQSTGELFF. The CDR3 nucleotides read TGTGCCAGCAGCCAGTCCACCGGGGAGCTGTTTTTT.